The sequence of this TCR beta chain was determined in a study of Ad26.COV2.S vaccination and SARS-CoV-2 variants. The treatment denotes: around 19 received Ad26.COV2.S at low or high dose, single or two shots; 5 received placebo; per-sample allocation not given. Day 63 after the first injection of vaccine or placebo was the sampling time. Sequencing used immunoSEQ multiplex PCR; TCRdb keeps in-frame clones, though not all of them. The repertoire holds about 390,000 clones, with approximately 91% as singletons. The input for sequencing was peripheral blood, taken in a trial of Ad26.COV2.S vaccine versus placebo. The sequence was collected from a person aged 18-60 years who received the Ad26.COV2.S COVID-19 vaccine or a placebo.

The CDR3 DNA reads TGTGCCAGCAGACGTACCGGGACAAACACCGGGGAGCTGTTTTTT. Encoded protein: CASRRTGTNTGELFF. This chain links TRBV5-4 with TRBJ2-2; TRBD1 is a possible D gene (6 bases). Trimming shortened V by 5 bases and J by 2 bases, and 13 bases separated the two germline ends. CDR1 and CDR2 from the germline V gene are SGHNT and YYREEE (reference sequence). The CDR3 spans 15 residues.